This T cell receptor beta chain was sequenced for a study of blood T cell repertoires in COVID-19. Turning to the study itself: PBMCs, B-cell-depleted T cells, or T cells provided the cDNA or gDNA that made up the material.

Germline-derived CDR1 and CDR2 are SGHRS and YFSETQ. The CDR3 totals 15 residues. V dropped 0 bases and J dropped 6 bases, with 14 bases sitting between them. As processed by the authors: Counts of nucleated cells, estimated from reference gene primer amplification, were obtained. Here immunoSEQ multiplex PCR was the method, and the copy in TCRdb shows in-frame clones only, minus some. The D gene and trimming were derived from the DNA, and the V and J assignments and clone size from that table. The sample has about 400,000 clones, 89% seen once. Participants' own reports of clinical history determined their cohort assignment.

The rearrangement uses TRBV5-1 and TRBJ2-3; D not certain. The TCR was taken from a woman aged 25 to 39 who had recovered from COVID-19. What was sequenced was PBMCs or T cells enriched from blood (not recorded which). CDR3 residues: CASSLAGIGRDTQYF. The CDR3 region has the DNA TGCGCCAGCAGCTTGGCAGGAATAGGAAGGGATACGCAGTATTTT.